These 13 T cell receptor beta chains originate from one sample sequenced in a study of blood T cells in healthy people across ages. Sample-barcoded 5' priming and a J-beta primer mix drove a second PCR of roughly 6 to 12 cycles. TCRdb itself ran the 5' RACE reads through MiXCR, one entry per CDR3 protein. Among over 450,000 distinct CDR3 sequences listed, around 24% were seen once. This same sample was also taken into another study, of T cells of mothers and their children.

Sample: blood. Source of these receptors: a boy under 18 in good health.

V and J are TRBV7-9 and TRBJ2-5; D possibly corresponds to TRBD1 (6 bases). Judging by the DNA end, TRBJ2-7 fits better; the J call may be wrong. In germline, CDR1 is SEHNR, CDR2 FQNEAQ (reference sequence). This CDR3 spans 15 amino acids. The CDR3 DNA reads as TGTGCCAGCAGCTTAGACAGGGTGGGGCCCTACGAGCAGTACTTC. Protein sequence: CASSLDRVGPYEQYF.

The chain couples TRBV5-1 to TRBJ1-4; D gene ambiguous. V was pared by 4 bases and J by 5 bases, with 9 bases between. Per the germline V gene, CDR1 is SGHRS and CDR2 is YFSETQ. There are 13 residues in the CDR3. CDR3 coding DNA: TGCGCCAGCAGCGGATCGGGGAATGAAAAACTGTTTTTT. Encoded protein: CASSGSGNEKLFF. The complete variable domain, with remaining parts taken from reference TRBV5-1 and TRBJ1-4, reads KAGVTQTPRYLIKTRGQQVTLSCSPISGHRSVSWYQQTPGQGLQFLFEYFSETQRNKGNFPGRFSGRQFSNSRSEMNVSTLELGDSALYLCASSGSGNEKLFFGSGTQLSVL.

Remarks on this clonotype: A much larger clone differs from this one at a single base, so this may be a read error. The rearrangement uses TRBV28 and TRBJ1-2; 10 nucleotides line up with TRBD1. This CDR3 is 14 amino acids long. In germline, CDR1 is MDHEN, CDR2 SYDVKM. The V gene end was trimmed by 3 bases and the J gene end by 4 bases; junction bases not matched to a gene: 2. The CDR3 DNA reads TGTGCCAGCAGTTTCGGGACAGGGGCCTATGGCTACACCTTC. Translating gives CASSFGTGAYGYTF.

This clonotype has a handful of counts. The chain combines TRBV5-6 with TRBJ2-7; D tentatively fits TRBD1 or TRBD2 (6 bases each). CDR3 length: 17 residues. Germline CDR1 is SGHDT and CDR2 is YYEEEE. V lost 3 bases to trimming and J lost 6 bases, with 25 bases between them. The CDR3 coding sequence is TGTGCCAGCAGCTCGTTTTTTGTGGGGGGCTACTCCCGCGAGCAGTACTTC. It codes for CASSSFFVGGYSREQYF. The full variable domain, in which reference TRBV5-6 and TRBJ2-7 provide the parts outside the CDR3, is DAGVTQSPTHLIKTRGQQVTLRCSPKSGHDTVSWYQQALGQGPQFIFQYYEEEERQRGNFPDRFSGHQFPNYSSELNVNALLLGDSALYLCASSSFFVGGYSREQYFGPGTRLTVT.

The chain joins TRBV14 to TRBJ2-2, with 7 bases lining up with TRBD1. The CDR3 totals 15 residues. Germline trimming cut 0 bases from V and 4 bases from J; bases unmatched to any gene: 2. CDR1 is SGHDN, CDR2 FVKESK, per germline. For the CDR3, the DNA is TGTGCCAGCAGCCAAGAACAGGGGTTCACCGGGGAGCTGTTTTTT. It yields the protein CASSQEQGFTGELFF.

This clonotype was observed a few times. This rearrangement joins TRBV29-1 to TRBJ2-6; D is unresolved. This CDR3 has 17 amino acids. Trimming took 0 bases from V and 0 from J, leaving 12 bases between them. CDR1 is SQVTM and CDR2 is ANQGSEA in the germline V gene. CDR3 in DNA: TGCAGCGTTGAAGACAGGAATCCAACCTCTGGGGCCAACGTCCTGACTTTC. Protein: CSVEDRNPTSGANVLTF.

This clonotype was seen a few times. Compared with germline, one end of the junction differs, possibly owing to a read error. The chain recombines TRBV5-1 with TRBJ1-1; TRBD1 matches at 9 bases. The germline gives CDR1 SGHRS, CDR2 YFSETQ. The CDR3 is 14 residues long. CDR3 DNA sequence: TGTGCCAGCAGCTCGGGACAGGGTAGGACTGAAGCTTTCTTT. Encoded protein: CASSSGQGRTEAFF.

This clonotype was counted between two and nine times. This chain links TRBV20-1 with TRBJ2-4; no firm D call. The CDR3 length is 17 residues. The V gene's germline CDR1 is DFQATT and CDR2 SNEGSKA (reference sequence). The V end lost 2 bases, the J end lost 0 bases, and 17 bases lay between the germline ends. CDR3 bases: TGCAGTGCTAGAAAGGGTTATCTAGATCTAGCCAAAAACATTCAGTACTTC. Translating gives CSARKGYLDLAKNIQYF.

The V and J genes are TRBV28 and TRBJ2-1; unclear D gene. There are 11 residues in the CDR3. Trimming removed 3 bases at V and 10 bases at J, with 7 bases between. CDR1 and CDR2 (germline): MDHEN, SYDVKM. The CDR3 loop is CASSLQTEQFF. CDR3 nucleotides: TGTGCCAGCAGTTTGCAGACGGAGCAGTTCTTC.

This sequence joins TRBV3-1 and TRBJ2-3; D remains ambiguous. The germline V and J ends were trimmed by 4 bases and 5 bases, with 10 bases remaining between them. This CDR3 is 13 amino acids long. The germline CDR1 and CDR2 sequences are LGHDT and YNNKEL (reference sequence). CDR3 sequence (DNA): TGTGCCAGCAGCCCGCCTTTTGTAGATACGCAGTATTTT. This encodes CASSPPFVDTQYF.

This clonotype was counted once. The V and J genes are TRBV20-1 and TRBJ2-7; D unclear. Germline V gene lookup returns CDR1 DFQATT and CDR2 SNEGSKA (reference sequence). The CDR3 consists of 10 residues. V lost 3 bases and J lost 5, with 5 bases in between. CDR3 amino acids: CSASIHEQYF. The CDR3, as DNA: TGCAGTGCTAGCATCCACGAGCAGTACTTC.

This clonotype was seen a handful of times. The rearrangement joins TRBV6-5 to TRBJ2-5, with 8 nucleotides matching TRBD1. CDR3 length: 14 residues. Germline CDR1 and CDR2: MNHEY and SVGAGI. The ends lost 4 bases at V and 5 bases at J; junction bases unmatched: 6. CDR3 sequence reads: CASSSSGGPETQYF. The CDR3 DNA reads TGTGCCAGCAGTTCATCAGGGGGCCCCGAGACCCAGTACTTC.

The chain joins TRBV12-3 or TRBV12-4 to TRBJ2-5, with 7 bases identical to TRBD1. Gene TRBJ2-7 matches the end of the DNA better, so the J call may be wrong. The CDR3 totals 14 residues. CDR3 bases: TGTGCCAGCAGTGGGGACAGCGGAGCCTACGAGCAGTACTTC. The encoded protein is CASSGDSGAYEQYF.